The rows below give T cell receptor beta chains drawn from one sample of a study of blood T cell repertoires in COVID-19. Using immunoSEQ multiplex PCR, the repertoire was profiled, and TCRdb retains in-frame clones only, with some absent. The sample lists 180,000 or so clones, over 70% occurring once. Sequenced material: PBMCs or T cells enriched from blood (not recorded which). These receptors all come from a woman aged 60-75 years who had recovered from COVID-19. Each CDR3 is given without its conserved first and last residue.

V gene	J gene	CDR3 protein
TRBV19	TRBJ1-6	ASSLTGTSDNSPLH
TRBV10-1	TRBJ2-1	ASSEAQGAYNEQF
TRBV2	TRBJ2-7	ASSENWGGTYEQY
TRBV9	TRBJ1-2	ASSVGPETGTGVGYT
TRBV6-1	TRBJ1-2	ASSEPGTRSYT
TRBV6-5	TRBJ1-2	ASSYSRRGGYGYT
TRBV6-5	TRBJ2-7	ASSSSWTDYEQY
TRBV5-1	TRBJ2-1	ASSLGLAGSSYNEQF
TRBV12-5	TRBJ1-4	ASGQGAREKLF
TRBV5-1	TRBJ1-6	ASSPGTGDSPLH
TRBV5-1	TRBJ1-4	ASRIGQQNEKLF
TRBV4-2	TRBJ2-5	ASSQEGQGGETQY
TRBV24-1	TRBJ2-5	ATSDPGQGLGGETQY
TRBV18	TRBJ2-7	ASSLTSAGSYEQY
TRBV3-1/TRBV3-2	TRBJ2-7	ASTPTGQGTYEQY
TRBV6-5	TRBJ1-1	ASPPVGSGTEAF
TRBV29-1	TRBJ1-1	SVRSVMNTEAF
TRBV6-2/TRBV6-3	TRBJ1-5	ASSSQGAGDQPQH
TRBV28	TRBJ2-1	ASSLNPDRERF
TRBV5-1	TRBJ2-5	ASSWRARVSGSETQY
TRBV2	TRBJ2-1	ASSRTSGGISYNEQF
TRBV15	TRBJ2-1	ATSRDPSGSGDEQF
TRBV28	TRBJ2-2	ASRHSGQGSSGELF
TRBV5-1	TRBJ1-4	ASSLWDRGEKLF
TRBV7-2	TRBJ2-5	ASSPGALATKETQY
TRBV7-9	TRBJ2-7	ASSMGLAGYYEQY
TRBV7-9	TRBJ1-2	ASSLRTYGYT
TRBV29-1	TRBJ2-1	SVTRDYPEQF
TRBV27	TRBJ1-2	ASSSSRLAVYGYT
TRBV5-1	TRBJ2-3	ASSLASGVTDTQY
TRBV28	TRBJ2-5	ASNQGSAQETQY
TRBV18	TRBJ2-1	ASSPSSYNEQF
TRBV24-1	TRBJ2-3	ATAPGVVGTDTQY
TRBV7-7	TRBJ2-1	ASSLDTGGYNEQF
TRBV4-1	TRBJ2-5	ASSQDRSRGETQY
TRBV5-6	TRBJ2-7	ASSPPGTSPAYEQY
TRBV29-1	TRBJ1-2	SVEAIRAGYT
TRBV10-3	TRBJ2-7	AIGAGGLYEQY
TRBV5-1	TRBJ1-2	ASSLGGTGNYGYT
TRBV5-1	TRBJ2-2	ASRPAGPDTGELF
TRBV7-2	TRBJ2-5	ASSIGNRRETQY
TRBV4-2	TRBJ1-5	ASSQEGQGIGQPQH
TRBV5-8	TRBJ2-7	ASSLVTGTYEQY